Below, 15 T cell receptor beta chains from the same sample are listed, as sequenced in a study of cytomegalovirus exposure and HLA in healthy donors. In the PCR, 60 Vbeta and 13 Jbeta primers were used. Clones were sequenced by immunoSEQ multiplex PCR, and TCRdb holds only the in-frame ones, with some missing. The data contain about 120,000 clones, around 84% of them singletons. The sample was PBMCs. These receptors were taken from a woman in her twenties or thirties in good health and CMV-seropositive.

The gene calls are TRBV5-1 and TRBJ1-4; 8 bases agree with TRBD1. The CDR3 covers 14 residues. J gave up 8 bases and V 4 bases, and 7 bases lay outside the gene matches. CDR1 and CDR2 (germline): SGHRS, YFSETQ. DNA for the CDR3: TGCGCCAGCAGCCGACAGGGGTTCACAGAAAAACTGTTTTTT. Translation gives CASSRQGFTEKLFF.

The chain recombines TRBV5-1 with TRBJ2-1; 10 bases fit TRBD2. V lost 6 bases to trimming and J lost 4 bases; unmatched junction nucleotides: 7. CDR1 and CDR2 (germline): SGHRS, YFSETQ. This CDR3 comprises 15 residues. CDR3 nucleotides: TGCGCCAGCACGTTAGCGGGGGGCCAATACAATGAGCAGTTCTTC. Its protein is CASTLAGGQYNEQFF.

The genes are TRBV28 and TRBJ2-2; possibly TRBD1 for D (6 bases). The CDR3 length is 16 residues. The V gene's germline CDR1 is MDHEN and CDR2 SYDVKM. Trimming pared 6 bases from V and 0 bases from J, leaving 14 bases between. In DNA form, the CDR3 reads TGTGCCAGCAGCTACTACAGGGCCGCGAACACCGGGGAGCTGTTTTTT. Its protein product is CASSYYRAANTGELFF.

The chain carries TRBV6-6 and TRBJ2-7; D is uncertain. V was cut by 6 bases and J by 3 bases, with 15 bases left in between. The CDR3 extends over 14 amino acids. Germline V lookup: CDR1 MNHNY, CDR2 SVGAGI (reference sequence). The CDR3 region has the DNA TGTGCCAGCAGCACCAACTTCTTGCGCTACGAGCAGTACTTC. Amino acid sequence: CASSTNFLRYEQYF.

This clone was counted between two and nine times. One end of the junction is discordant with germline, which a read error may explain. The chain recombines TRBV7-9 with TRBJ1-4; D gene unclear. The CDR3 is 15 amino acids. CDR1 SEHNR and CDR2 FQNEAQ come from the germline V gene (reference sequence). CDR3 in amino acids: CSSSLGDATNEKLFF. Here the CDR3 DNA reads TGTTCCAGCAGCCTCGGGGATGCAACTAATGAAAAACTGTTTTTT.

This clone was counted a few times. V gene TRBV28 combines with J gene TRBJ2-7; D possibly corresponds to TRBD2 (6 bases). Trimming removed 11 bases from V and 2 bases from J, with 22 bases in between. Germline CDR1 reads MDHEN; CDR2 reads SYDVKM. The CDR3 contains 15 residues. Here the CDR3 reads CASSRGTLPPYEQYF. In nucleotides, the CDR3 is TGTGCCTCCTCGCGGGGTACACTCCCCCCCTACGAGCAGTACTTC.

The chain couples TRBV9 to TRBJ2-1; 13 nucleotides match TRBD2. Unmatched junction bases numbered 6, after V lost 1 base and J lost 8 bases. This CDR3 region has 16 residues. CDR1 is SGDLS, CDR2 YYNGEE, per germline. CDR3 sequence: CASSVTTSGGAYEQFF. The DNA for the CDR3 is TGTGCCAGCAGCGTAACCACTAGCGGGGGGGCGTATGAGCAGTTCTTC.

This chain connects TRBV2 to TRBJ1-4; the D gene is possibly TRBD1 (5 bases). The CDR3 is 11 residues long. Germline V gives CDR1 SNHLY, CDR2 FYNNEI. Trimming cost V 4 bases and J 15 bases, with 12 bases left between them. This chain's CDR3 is CASSAGISMFF. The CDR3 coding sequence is TGTGCCAGCAGTGCAGGGATTTCCATGTTTTTT.

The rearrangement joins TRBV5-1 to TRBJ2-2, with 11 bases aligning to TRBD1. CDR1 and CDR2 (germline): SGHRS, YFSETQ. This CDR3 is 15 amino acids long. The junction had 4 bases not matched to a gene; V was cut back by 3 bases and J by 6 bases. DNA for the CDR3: TGCGCCAGCAGCTCCGGGACAGGGGGGCCCGGGGAGCTGTTTTTT. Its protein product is CASSSGTGGPGELFF.

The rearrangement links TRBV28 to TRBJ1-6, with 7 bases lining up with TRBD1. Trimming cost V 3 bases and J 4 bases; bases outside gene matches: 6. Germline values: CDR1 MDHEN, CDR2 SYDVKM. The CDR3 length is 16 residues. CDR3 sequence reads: CASSFRGDSYNSPLHF. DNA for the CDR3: TGTGCCAGCAGTTTTCGTGGGGACAGTTATAATTCACCCCTCCACTTT.

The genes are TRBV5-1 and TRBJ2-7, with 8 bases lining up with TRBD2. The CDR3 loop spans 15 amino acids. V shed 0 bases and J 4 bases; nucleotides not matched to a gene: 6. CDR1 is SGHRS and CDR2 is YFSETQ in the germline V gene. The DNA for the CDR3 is TGCGCCAGCAGCTTGGACGGGTCGGGGGGGTACGAGCAGTACTTC. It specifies CASSLDGSGGYEQYF. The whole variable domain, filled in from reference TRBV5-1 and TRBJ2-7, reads KAGVTQTPRYLIKTRGQQVTLSCSPISGHRSVSWYQQTPGQGLQFLFEYFSETQRNKGNFPGRFSGRQFSNSRSEMNVSTLELGDSALYLCASSLDGSGGYEQYFGPGTRLTVT.

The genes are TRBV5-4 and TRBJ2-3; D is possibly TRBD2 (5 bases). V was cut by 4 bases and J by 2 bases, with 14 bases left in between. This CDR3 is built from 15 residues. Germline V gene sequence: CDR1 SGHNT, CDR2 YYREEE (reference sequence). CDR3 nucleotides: TGTGCCAGCAGCCTTCGAGCGAGGGCCACAGATACGCAGTATTTT. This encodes CASSLRARATDTQYF. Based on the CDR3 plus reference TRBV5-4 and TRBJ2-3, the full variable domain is ETGVTQSPTHLIKTRGQQVTLRCSSQSGHNTVSWYQQALGQGPQFIFQYYREEENGRGNFPPRFSGLQFPNYSSELNVNALELDDSALYLCASSLRARATDTQYFGPGTRLTVL.

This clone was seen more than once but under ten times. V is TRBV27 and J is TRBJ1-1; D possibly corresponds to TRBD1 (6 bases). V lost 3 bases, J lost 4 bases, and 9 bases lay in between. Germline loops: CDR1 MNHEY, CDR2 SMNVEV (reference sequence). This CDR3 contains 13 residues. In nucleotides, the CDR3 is TGTGCCAGCAGTTTGCAGGGGTTCACTGAAGCTTTCTTT. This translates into CASSLQGFTEAFF.

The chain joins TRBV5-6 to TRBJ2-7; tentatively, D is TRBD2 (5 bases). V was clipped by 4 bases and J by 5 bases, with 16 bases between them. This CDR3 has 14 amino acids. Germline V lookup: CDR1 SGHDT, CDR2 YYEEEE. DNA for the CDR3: TGTGCCAGCAGCCCCCCGGGAATTATCCACGAGCAGTACTTC. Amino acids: CASSPPGIIHEQYF. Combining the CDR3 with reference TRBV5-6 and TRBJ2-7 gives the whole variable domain DAGVTQSPTHLIKTRGQQVTLRCSPKSGHDTVSWYQQALGQGPQFIFQYYEEEERQRGNFPDRFSGHQFPNYSSELNVNALLLGDSALYLCASSPPGIIHEQYFGPGTRLTVT.

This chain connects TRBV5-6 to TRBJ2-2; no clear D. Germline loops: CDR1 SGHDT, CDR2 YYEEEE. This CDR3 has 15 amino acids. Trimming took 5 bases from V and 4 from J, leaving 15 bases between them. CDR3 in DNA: TGTGCCAGCAGGGATCGGCGGATCGGCACCGGGGAGCTGTTTTTT. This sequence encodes CASRDRRIGTGELFF.